The rows below give T cell receptor beta chains drawn from one sample of a study of shared clonotypes between healthy human individuals. Assay: immunoSEQ multiplex PCR; the TCRdb copy retains only in-frame clones and omits some. The top ten clones hold under 2% of a sample with about 2,100,000 clones, about 93% of them seen once. What was sequenced was naive CD8+ T cells from PBMCs. The receptor set was obtained from a man between 18 and 35 years old in good health. Some clones in this sample may be carry-over from other donors' samples. CDR3s include the opening cysteine and the closing phenylalanine or tryptophan. The D gene is left open where the match is weak.

CDR3aa,j_gene,d_gene,v_gene
CASSLLGGGRSNQPQHF,TRBJ1-5,-,TRBV28
CASRPSYLSVGPYEQYF,TRBJ2-7,-,TRBV7-8
CASRGRESYEQYF,TRBJ2-7,-,TRBV5-8
CASSYDRGRPEQYF,TRBJ2-7,TRBD1,TRBV5-1
CAIGEGMNTEAFF,TRBJ1-1,-,TRBV10-3
CASSPTGLNTEAFF,TRBJ1-1,TRBD1,TRBV9
CASSVYNEQFF,TRBJ2-1,-,TRBV9
CASSQGFQATYEQYF,TRBJ2-7,-,TRBV4-1
CASSPDRGGRETQYF,TRBJ2-5,TRBD1,TRBV11-2
CASSLDGRAGYEQFF,TRBJ2-1,-,TRBV11-2
CASSPGEQYF,TRBJ2-7,-,TRBV13
CASSVAGGDTEAFF,TRBJ1-1,-,TRBV9